This entry is about one T cell receptor beta chain. This clonotype was recorded a few times. It lacks a known antigen. Per-base quality was not reported, and no clone a single base away is much larger than it. From the germline V gene, CDR1 is MDHEN and CDR2 is SYDVKM. The junction carries 12 bases between V and J, which are trimmed by 4 bases and 8 bases respectively. Counted from cysteine to phenylalanine, this CDR3 has 13 amino acids. Only the CDR3 portion is preserved as DNA: 39 bases, with reading frame beginning at the first base. This specimen comes from a study of T cell repertoires and leukemia-associated antigens (dated by TCRdb to the late 2010s). With respect to the entire study: Each sample yielded about 5.1 to 7 million read pairs and about 3.3 to 5.0 million effective reads, about 16 million effective reads overall. Using in vitro peptide stimulation of healthy T cells, the study set out to figure out what antigen is recognized by a TCR Vbeta21 clone that had previously been found in CML patients.

The investigation overall reported the following: The four groups showed no significant differences in numbers of Vbeta genes (about 60), Jbeta genes (roughly 13), VDJ rearrangements, or unique CDR3s. The antigen specificity and function of the expanded clones were not directly tested and needed further investigation.

Total RNA was extracted from the cultured T cells using TRIzol reagent. TCRbeta libraries were amplified from RNA using 5' rapid amplification of cDNA ends (5'RACE). Library concentration and integrity were checked with Qubit, an Agilent instrument, and quantitative PCR before sequencing. Qualified libraries were sequenced on Illumina HiSeq or MiSeq by a commercial service provider. As for how the authors treated the data: TCR sequences in each sample were identified with MiXCR version 1.8.2. For a clone to be considered qualified, a CDR3 longer than four amino acids, an in-frame nucleotide length, and the absence of a stop codon were required. An effective read was defined as a read containing the complete CDR3 structure. RT-PCR with 24 Vbeta primers, GeneScan spectratyping, and Sanger sequencing were used to validate expanded clones. TCRdb trimmed the raw reads at Q25, called clones with MiXCR and kept productive beta chains. Rows with one shared CDR3 protein collapse into an entry with the most common genes and DNA. For this entry, the V and J calls and clone size follow TCRdb and not the study's own pipeline. The sample records 11,000 or so distinct CDR3 sequences, 42% of which are singletons. The top ten clones comprise over 25% of the sample.

As a first step, the CD3+ T cells were left to rest overnight in RPMI 1640 lacking fetal bovine serum, at more than 2 million cells/mL. Following the manufacturer's instructions, MACS immunomagnetic beads were used to pull CD3+ T cells out of the PBMCs. Material for sequencing was CD3+ T cells sorted from blood and cultured. This receptor chain uses TRBV28 and TRBJ1-5; no D segment can be confidently identified. This TCR was recovered from a female donor in good health. The CDR3 corresponds to CASSSSQSKPQHF. In nucleotides, the sequence is TGTGCCAGCAGTTCCTCACAAAGCAAGCCCCAGCATTTT.